Given below is one T cell receptor (beta chain) in context. CDR3 length: 14 amino acids. The data originate from a study of low-dose radiotherapy and immunotherapy resistance in tumors. Study in general: Fractions of 0.5 Gy went to Cohort 1 every 2 weeks, totaling 6.5 Gy. The schedule for Cohort 2 used 1 Gy per fraction every two weeks, which added up to 13 Gy over 26 weeks. Each patient was administered nivolumab intravenously at 240 mg, which was a flat dose, every two weeks, along with intravenous ipilimumab at 1 mg/kg every six weeks.

The therapy administered to donors comprised nivolumab, ipilimumab, aspirin, low-dose cyclophosphamide and low-dose radiotherapy. Primers used for first-strand cDNA, a TRAV- and TRBV-specific set, covered both alpha and beta chains. TCR amplification used roughly 18 PCR cycles, a constant-region primer and a V-primer adapter. Each CDR3 protein gets one entry after TCRdb re-called the reads with MiXCR. The sample holds about 15,000 distinct CDR3 sequences; roughly 48% are singletons and the top ten take 3% to 4%. The chain carries TRBV21-1 and TRBJ1-1; the table's D call TRBD1 went unverified against the DNA. TRBV21-1 is reported as a pseudogene. The TCR was taken from a human donor with advanced metastatic prostate, ovarian, gallbladder or colorectal cancer (not recorded which). This table probably holds off-target reads from a library built for another chain. Written as DNA, the CDR3 is TGTGCCAGCCGGACAGCAAAAATGAACACTGAAGCTTTCTTT. Translation gives CASRTAKMNTEAFF.